The rows below give T cell receptor beta chains drawn from one sample of a study of T cell repertoires in cytomegalovirus infection. From the reads, TCRdb called clonotypes with MiXCR, one entry per CDR3 protein. Among roughly 990,000 distinct CDR3 sequences listed, roughly 31% were seen once. These receptors have no identified antigens. This material consisted of cultured CD8+ T cells from PBMCs, taken from culture after CMV antigen stimulation. The source of these receptors is a human donor in good health (CMV status not recorded). Some clones in this sample may be carry-over from other donors' samples. CDR3s include the opening cysteine and the closing phenylalanine or tryptophan. The D gene is left open where the match is weak. Not all rows give a size; the values are once, few, many and, for expanded clones, a class.

D gene: -
J gene: TRBJ1-1
clone size: many
V gene: TRBV7-9
CDR3 length: 11
CDR3 DNA: TGTGCCAGCAGCTTAGTGGGTGAAGCTTTCTTT
CDR3 protein: CASSLVGEAFF

D gene: -
J gene: TRBJ1-1
clone size: -
V gene: TRBV27
CDR3 length: 13
CDR3 DNA: TGTGCCAGCAAGCGCGCGGGGATAGGGGAAGCTTTCTTT
CDR3 protein: CASKRAGIGEAFF

D gene: -
J gene: TRBJ1-5
clone size: many
V gene: TRBV7-8
CDR3 length: 16
CDR3 DNA: TGTGCCAGCAGCTTAGCCCCCGGGACACCTTCGCAGCCCCAGCATTTT
CDR3 protein: CASSLAPGTPSQPQHF

D gene: -
J gene: TRBJ1-5
clone size: -
V gene: TRBV6-1
CDR3 length: 13
CDR3 DNA: TGTGCCAGCAGTGAAAGCGGTAGACAGCCCCAGCATTTT
CDR3 protein: CASSESGRQPQHF

D gene: -
J gene: TRBJ2-1
clone size: -
V gene: TRBV6-6
CDR3 length: 16
CDR3 DNA: TGTGCCAGCAGTTATGAGCAGGGAATATCCTACAATGAGCAGTTCTTC
CDR3 protein: CASSYEQGISYNEQFF

D gene: TRBD2
J gene: TRBJ2-7
clone size: -
V gene: TRBV6-8
CDR3 length: 14
CDR3 DNA: TGTGCCAGCACCTGGACTAGCGGGGCCTACGAGCAGTACTTC
CDR3 protein: CASTWTSGAYEQYF

D gene: -
J gene: TRBJ2-5
clone size: -
V gene: TRBV6-8
CDR3 length: 14
CDR3 DNA: TGTGCCAGCAGTTACGCGGCAGGTCAAGAGACCCAGTACTTC
CDR3 protein: CASSYAAGQETQYF

D gene: -
J gene: TRBJ1-1
clone size: few
V gene: TRBV6-5
CDR3 length: 12
CDR3 DNA: TGTGCCAGCACTAATTCCTACACTGAAGCTTTCTTT
CDR3 protein: CASTNSYTEAFF

D gene: -
J gene: TRBJ1-1
clone size: few
V gene: TRBV6-5
CDR3 length: 15
CDR3 DNA: TGTGCCAGCAGTTACTCGGACAGTTTCTACACTGAAGCTTTCTTT
CDR3 protein: CASSYSDSFYTEAFF

D gene: -
J gene: TRBJ2-1
clone size: many
V gene: TRBV7-9
CDR3 length: 13
CDR3 DNA: TGTGCCAGCAGCCCGTGGACAGACAATGAGCAGTTCTTC
CDR3 protein: CASSPWTDNEQFF

D gene: -
J gene: TRBJ1-2
clone size: -
V gene: TRBV29-1
CDR3 length: 11
CDR3 DNA: TGCAGCGTACAGGAGAACTATGGCTACACCTTC
CDR3 protein: CSVQENYGYTF

D gene: TRBD1
J gene: TRBJ1-6
clone size: few
V gene: TRBV6-2/TRBV6-3
CDR3 length: 16
CDR3 DNA: TGTGCCAGCAGACCTGGGACAGACCTCTATAATTCACCCCTCCACTTT
CDR3 protein: CASRPGTDLYNSPLHF

D gene: TRBD1
J gene: TRBJ1-2
clone size: few
V gene: TRBV29-1
CDR3 length: 13
CDR3 DNA: TGCAGCGTTGTACAGGGGGCTAGGTATGGCTACACCTTC
CDR3 protein: CSVVQGARYGYTF

D gene: -
J gene: TRBJ2-1
clone size: -
V gene: TRBV6-2/TRBV6-3
CDR3 length: 14
CDR3 DNA: TGTGCCACCACAGCCCCGGGACTTTTCTCCCCGGAGTTCTTC
CDR3 protein: CATTAPGLFSPEFF

D gene: TRBD1
J gene: TRBJ1-1
clone size: few
V gene: TRBV7-9
CDR3 length: 15
CDR3 DNA: TGTGCCAGCAGCAATGGACAGGGAAAGGACACTGAAGCTTTCTTT
CDR3 protein: CASSNGQGKDTEAFF

D gene: TRBD2
J gene: TRBJ2-5
clone size: few
V gene: TRBV29-1
CDR3 length: 14
CDR3 DNA: TGCAGCGGCGGACTAGCGGGGGCCGAGGAGACCCAGTACTTC
CDR3 protein: CSGGLAGAEETQYF

D gene: -
J gene: TRBJ1-1
clone size: few
V gene: TRBV19
CDR3 length: 15
CDR3 DNA: TGTGCCAGCACACAAAGCCGGGGGCGGAACACTGAAGCTTTCTTT
CDR3 protein: CASTQSRGRNTEAFF

D gene: -
J gene: TRBJ2-3
clone size: once
V gene: TRBV3-1
CDR3 length: 15
CDR3 DNA: TGTGCCAGCAGCCATGGCGCAAAGCGCACAGATACGCAGTATTTT
CDR3 protein: CASSHGAKRTDTQYF

D gene: -
J gene: TRBJ1-1
clone size: -
V gene: TRBV19
CDR3 length: 13
CDR3 DNA: TGTGCCAGTAGTATCGTCCGGGGGACTGAAGCTTTCTTT
CDR3 protein: CASSIVRGTEAFF

D gene: -
J gene: TRBJ1-5
clone size: -
V gene: TRBV10-3
CDR3 length: 13
CDR3 DNA: TGTGCCATCAGTGAGTGGCCCAATCAGCCCCAGCATTTT
CDR3 protein: CAISEWPNQPQHF

D gene: -
J gene: TRBJ2-3
clone size: many
V gene: TRBV7-2
CDR3 length: 15
CDR3 DNA: TGTGCCAGCAAGTGGGCAGGGGTGCAGACAGATACGCAGTATTTT
CDR3 protein: CASKWAGVQTDTQYF

D gene: TRBD1
J gene: TRBJ2-1
clone size: -
V gene: TRBV10-3
CDR3 length: 14
CDR3 DNA: TGTGCCATCAGTGAGGTTGGGGACAGTAATGAGCAGTTCTTC
CDR3 protein: CAISEVGDSNEQFF

D gene: TRBD1
J gene: TRBJ2-1
clone size: few
V gene: TRBV6-1
CDR3 length: 15
CDR3 DNA: TGTGCCAGCAGTTCGACAGGGTACCTGAACAATGAGCAGTTCTTC
CDR3 protein: CASSSTGYLNNEQFF

D gene: -
J gene: TRBJ1-1
clone size: -
V gene: TRBV27
CDR3 length: 14
CDR3 DNA: TGTGCCAGCAGTTTATACGGACCGGACACTGAAGCTTTCTTT
CDR3 protein: CASSLYGPDTEAFF

D gene: -
J gene: TRBJ2-1
clone size: -
V gene: TRBV5-5
CDR3 length: 16
CDR3 DNA: TGTGCCAGCAGCTTGGTTCCTCAGCAAACCTACAATGAGCAGTTCTTC
CDR3 protein: CASSLVPQQTYNEQFF

D gene: -
J gene: TRBJ2-4
clone size: -
V gene: TRBV19
CDR3 length: 15
CDR3 DNA: TGTGCCAGTAGGGAAAAGGGGGGGGGTAAAAACATTCAGTACTTC
CDR3 protein: CASREKGGGKNIQYF

D gene: -
J gene: TRBJ2-4
clone size: few
V gene: TRBV6-1
CDR3 length: 15
CDR3 DNA: TGTGCCAGCAGTGAAGGAGACCTAGCCAAAAACATTCAGTACTTC
CDR3 protein: CASSEGDLAKNIQYF

D gene: -
J gene: TRBJ1-1
clone size: -
V gene: TRBV27
CDR3 length: 14
CDR3 DNA: TGTGCCAGCAGTTACGGGGTTGGGAACACTGAAGCTTTCTTT
CDR3 protein: CASSYGVGNTEAFF

D gene: -
J gene: TRBJ1-1
clone size: -
V gene: TRBV5-1
CDR3 length: 14
CDR3 DNA: TGCGCCAGTGCGGACGGGGTAGGGAACACTGAAGCTTTCTTT
CDR3 protein: CASADGVGNTEAFF

D gene: -
J gene: TRBJ1-6
clone size: -
V gene: TRBV20-1
CDR3 length: 15
CDR3 DNA: TGCAGTGCTCCCTACAGGGAATCCTATAATTCACCCCTCCACTTT
CDR3 protein: CSAPYRESYNSPLHF

D gene: TRBD1
J gene: TRBJ2-5
clone size: few
V gene: TRBV6-1
CDR3 length: 16
CDR3 DNA: TGTGCCAGCAGTCCCCCGGGACAGGGGGCGCGAGAGACCCAGTACTTC
CDR3 protein: CASSPPGQGARETQYF

D gene: -
J gene: TRBJ1-5
clone size: few
V gene: TRBV4-1
CDR3 length: 16
CDR3 DNA: TGCGCCAGCAGCCTCATTCTTCAGGGCGGCAATCAGCCCCAGCATTTT
CDR3 protein: CASSLILQGGNQPQHF

D gene: -
J gene: TRBJ2-1
clone size: few
V gene: TRBV4-1
CDR3 length: 15
CDR3 DNA: TGCGCCAGCAGCCAATCAGGCATCCCCTACAATGAGCAGTTCTTC
CDR3 protein: CASSQSGIPYNEQFF

D gene: -
J gene: TRBJ1-6
clone size: -
V gene: TRBV27
CDR3 length: 13
CDR3 DNA: TGTGCCAGCAGTTCTATAGGGAAATCACCCCTCCACTTT
CDR3 protein: CASSSIGKSPLHF

D gene: TRBD1
J gene: TRBJ1-5
clone size: -
V gene: TRBV29-1
CDR3 length: 15
CDR3 DNA: TGCAGCGTTCACGGGACAGGTCATAGCAATCAGCCCCAGCATTTT
CDR3 protein: CSVHGTGHSNQPQHF

D gene: TRBD1
J gene: TRBJ1-4
clone size: once
V gene: TRBV15
CDR3 length: 17
CDR3 DNA: TGTGCCACCAGCAGCGGAACATTCAGGGGGAGGGATGAAAAACTGTTTTTT
CDR3 protein: CATSSGTFRGRDEKLFF

D gene: -
J gene: TRBJ1-1
clone size: -
V gene: TRBV7-9
CDR3 length: 14
CDR3 DNA: TGTGCCAGCAGCTTAGTCGCACCGAACACTGAAGCTTTCTTT
CDR3 protein: CASSLVAPNTEAFF